The next 24 T cell receptor beta chains were all read from a single sample in a study of Tregs in tolerant kidney transplant recipients. TCRdb keeps only in-frame clones here, not all; method: immunoSEQ multiplex PCR. Of some 71,000 clones listed, roughly 91% are singletons. The sample here was CD4+ T cells from blood, taken before the transplant. These receptor sequences come from a human donor who received a combined kidney and bone marrow transplant.

The chain carries TRBV4-1 and TRBJ2-7; a possible D gene is TRBD1 (6 bases). The V gene lost 1 base and the J gene lost 6 bases, with 10 bases spanning the gap. The germline CDR1 and CDR2 sequences are MGHRA and YSYEKL. The CDR3 has 13 amino acids. The CDR3 nucleotides read TGCGCCAGCAGCCAAGTTACCAGGGGCGAGCAGTACTTC. This translates into CASSQVTRGEQYF.

CDR3 amino acids: CASSVDPGGPNEQFF. CDR3 nucleotides: TGTGCCAGCAGCGTAGACCCGGGAGGGCCCAATGAGCAGTTCTTC. The gene calls are TRBV9 and TRBJ2-1, with TRBD2 matching over 8 bases. Germline assignment: CDR1 SGDLS and CDR2 YYNGEE. With V trimmed by 0 bases and J by 6 bases, 5 bases remained unmatched. CDR3 size: 15 residues. Supplemented by reference TRBV9 and TRBJ2-1, the full variable domain reads DSGVTQTPKHLITATGQRVTLRCSPRSGDLSVYWYQQSLDQGLQFLIQYYNGEERAKGNILERFSAQQFPDLHSELNLSSLELGDSALYFCASSVDPGGPNEQFFGPGTRLTVL.

This chain uses TRBV28 with TRBJ1-2, with D possibly TRBD1 on 6 matching bases. This CDR3 spans 13 amino acids. The germline V gene has CDR1 MDHEN and CDR2 SYDVKM. V was trimmed by 5 bases and J by 8 bases, leaving 15 bases between them. CDR3 amino acids: CASSTEGVKGYTF. The CDR3, as DNA: TGTGCCAGCAGTACCGAGGGGGTAAAGGGCTACACCTTC.

V usage is TRBV6-5 and J usage is TRBJ1-1; the D gene is possibly TRBD1 (6 bases). Trimming removed 4 bases at V and 4 bases at J, with 10 bases between. Germline-derived CDR1 and CDR2 are MNHEY and SVGAGI. This CDR3 contains 13 residues. CDR3 bases: TGTGCCAGCAGTTTGGGGGCTGGCACTGAAGCTTTCTTT. Encoded protein: CASSLGAGTEAFF.

This clone was counted once. The chain carries TRBV5-1 and TRBJ2-1; 9 bases align to TRBD2. V trimming: 5 bases; J trimming: 6 bases; junction bases outside the gene matches: 9. Per the germline V gene, CDR1 is SGHRS and CDR2 is YFSETQ. The CDR3 is made up of 15 amino acids. This CDR3 is CASRAPGLALNEQFF. Written as DNA, the CDR3 is TGCGCCAGCAGGGCCCCGGGACTAGCTCTCAATGAGCAGTTCTTC. Full variable domain (missing parts from reference TRBV5-1 and TRBJ2-1): KAGVTQTPRYLIKTRGQQVTLSCSPISGHRSVSWYQQTPGQGLQFLFEYFSETQRNKGNFPGRFSGRQFSNSRSEMNVSTLELGDSALYLCASRAPGLALNEQFFGPGTRLTVL.

The rearrangement links TRBV4-2 to TRBJ1-5; D remains ambiguous. In germline, CDR1 is LGHNA, CDR2 YNFKEQ. The CDR3 totals 15 residues. Trimming removed 1 base at V and 3 bases at J, with 10 bases between. This CDR3 reads CASSQGHEFNQPQHF. The CDR3 coding sequence is TGTGCCAGCAGCCAAGGACACGAGTTCAATCAGCCCCAGCATTTT.

The CDR3 DNA sequence: TGTGCCAGCAGCTTGGAGGGACTAGGATCCGAGACCCAGTACTTC. This encodes CASSLEGLGSETQYF. The rearrangement joins TRBV5-6 to TRBJ2-5, with 8 bases matching TRBD2. Germline lookup yields CDR1 SGHDT and CDR2 YYEEEE. The junction had 6 bases not matched to a gene; V was cut back by 0 bases and J by 5 bases. CDR3 length: 15 amino acids. Using reference TRBV5-6 and TRBJ2-5 for the parts outside the CDR3, the full variable domain is DAGVTQSPTHLIKTRGQQVTLRCSPKSGHDTVSWYQQALGQGPQFIFQYYEEEERQRGNFPDRFSGHQFPNYSSELNVNALLLGDSALYLCASSLEGLGSETQYFGPGTRLLVL.

V and J are TRBV5-1 and TRBJ2-2; perhaps TRBD1 as D (6 bases). The CDR3 totals 15 residues. With 5 bases removed from V and 0 bases from J, the gap between germline ends came to 11 bases. Germline V lookup: CDR1 SGHRS, CDR2 YFSETQ. The chain's CDR3 is CASSPDRPNTGELFF. CDR3 in DNA: TGCGCCAGCAGTCCCGACAGGCCGAACACCGGGGAGCTGTTTTTT. Together with reference TRBV5-1 and TRBJ2-2, the CDR3 gives the full variable domain: KAGVTQTPRYLIKTRGQQVTLSCSPISGHRSVSWYQQTPGQGLQFLFEYFSETQRNKGNFPGRFSGRQFSNSRSEMNVSTLELGDSALYLCASSPDRPNTGELFFGEGSRLTVL.

CDR3 nucleotides: TGTGCCAGCACCCAACTTCCGAGGGATCAGCCCCAGCATTTT. Its translation: CASTQLPRDQPQHF. V usage is TRBV6-6 and J usage is TRBJ1-5, with D unclear. Trimming shortened V by 7 bases and J by 5 bases, and 15 bases separated the two germline ends. The CDR3 has 14 amino acids. Per germline, CDR1 MNHNY and CDR2 SVGAGI (reference sequence).

This sequence joins TRBV27 and TRBJ2-1; tentative D call: TRBD2 (5 bases). The CDR3 is 12 residues long. Between the trimmed V and J ends, which lost 5 bases and 6 bases, there was a span of 8 bases. Germline CDR1 is MNHEY and CDR2 is SMNVEV (reference sequence). The CDR3: CASSDYINEQFF. CDR3 DNA sequence: TGTGCCAGCAGTGACTACATCAATGAGCAGTTCTTC.

The rearrangement links TRBV5-1 to TRBJ2-5, with D hard to call. The V gene's germline CDR1 is SGHRS and CDR2 YFSETQ. This CDR3 comprises 13 residues. V was trimmed by 7 bases and J by 0 bases, leaving 10 bases between them. In DNA, the CDR3 is TGCGCCAGCTTTGGGCAGGACCAAGAGACCCAGTACTTC. Its protein is CASFGQDQETQYF.

This clone came up once. CDR3 protein: CASSLGAGDEQYF. The CDR3 DNA is TGTGCCAGCAGCTTAGGGGCGGGGGACGAGCAGTACTTC. The chain uses TRBV7-6 and TRBJ2-7; TRBD2 agrees at 7 bases. This CDR3 comprises 13 residues. The germline V gene has CDR1 SGHVS and CDR2 FNYEAQ. With 1 base clipped from V and 5 bases from J, the junction kept 2 bases outside the gene matches.

The chain couples TRBV20-1 to TRBJ2-5; tentatively, D is TRBD2 (5 bases). CDR1 and CDR2 from the germline V gene are DFQATT and SNEGSKA (reference sequence). CDR3 length: 11 amino acids. Trimming took off 6 bases at V and 5 bases at J, with 10 bases between the two ends. CDR3 in DNA: TGCAGTGCAAAAAGAGGGGAGACCCAGTACTTC. Amino acids: CSAKRGETQYF.

The V and J genes are TRBV28 and TRBJ2-3; 7 nucleotides agree with TRBD2. V dropped 7 bases and J dropped 6; count of bases not matched to a gene: 10. CDR3 length equals 14 residues. Germline V CDR1 and CDR2: MDHEN, SYDVKM. CDR3 sequence reads: CASMPGRRSDTQYF. CDR3 DNA: TGTGCCAGCATGCCCGGGAGGAGGTCCGATACGCAGTATTTT. Filled out from reference TRBV28 and TRBJ2-3, the complete variable domain reads DVKVTQSSRYLVKRTGEKVFLECVQDMDHENMFWYRQDPGLGLRLIYFSYDVKMKEKGDIPEGYSVSREKKERFSLILESASTNQTSMYLCASMPGRRSDTQYFGPGTRLTVL.

The chain recombines TRBV18 with TRBJ2-1, with D unresolved. Trimming stripped 2 bases from V and 6 bases from J, with 8 bases between. CDR3 length equals 13 residues. The germline V gene has CDR1 KGHSH and CDR2 LQKENI. CDR3 coding DNA: TGTGCCAGCTCACCAGGTAACAGCAATGAGCAGTTCTTC. This encodes CASSPGNSNEQFF.

In this sample, this clone turned up once. The CDR3 protein is CASSIVAAHEQYF. The CDR3 bases are TGTGCCAGTAGTATAGTGGCGGCCCACGAGCAGTACTTC. The chain couples TRBV19 to TRBJ2-7, with no clear D. Germline CDR1 reads LNHDA; CDR2 reads SQIVND (reference sequence). Trimming cost V 1 base and J 5 bases, with 9 bases left between them. The CDR3 sequence is 13 residues long.

The V gene is TRBV5-1, the J gene TRBJ2-7, with 12 bases matching TRBD2. The CDR3 is 17 amino acids. CDR1 SGHRS and CDR2 YFSETQ come from the germline V gene. The J segment lost 3 bases and the V segment lost 3 bases, leaving 10 bases of the junction unmatched. The CDR3 reads CASSSLLATSGSYEQYF. The CDR3 bases are TGCGCCAGCAGCTCCCTACTGGCGACTAGCGGGAGCTACGAGCAGTACTTC.

The rearrangement links TRBV7-2 to TRBJ2-7, with D unresolved. The V end lost 1 base, the J end lost 0 bases, and 10 bases lay between the germline ends. CDR1 and CDR2 (germline): SGHTA, FQGNSA. The length of the CDR3 is 15 residues. CDR3 amino acids: CASSLGPQASYEQYF. For the CDR3, the DNA is TGTGCCAGCAGCTTAGGCCCCCAAGCCTCCTACGAGCAGTACTTC.

V usage is TRBV4-2 and J usage is TRBJ2-6; 8 positions match TRBD2. V lost 3 bases to trimming and J lost 0 bases; unmatched junction nucleotides: 1. In germline, CDR1 is LGHNA, CDR2 YNFKEQ. CDR3 length: 16 amino acids. CDR3 DNA sequence: TGTGCCAGCAGCCACAGCGGGAGCTCTGGGGCCAACGTCCTGACTTTC. Its protein product is CASSHSGSSGANVLTF.

The chain has TRBV9 and TRBJ2-1; 12 positions agree with TRBD2. With V trimmed by 0 bases and J by 7 bases, 8 bases remained unmatched. CDR3 size: 17 residues. The V gene's germline CDR1 is SGDLS and CDR2 YYNGEE. CDR3 amino acids: CASSVGGLAGSRNEQFF. CDR3 sequence (DNA): TGTGCCAGCAGCGTAGGTGGACTAGCGGGAAGTAGGAATGAGCAGTTCTTC.

The gene calls are TRBV10-3 and TRBJ2-7; TRBD2 agrees at 7 bases. The CDR3 sequence is 15 residues long. V dropped 4 bases and J dropped 6; count of bases not matched to a gene: 12. From germline, CDR1 is ENHRY and CDR2 SYGVKD. The CDR3 coding sequence is TGTGCCATCAGTGTCGGCGGGAGCGTTGTGGGCGAGCAGTACTTC. This sequence encodes CAISVGGSVVGEQYF.

The CDR3 nucleotides read TGCGCCAGCAGCAATGGGACAGGGATTAACTATGGCTACACCTTC. This gives the protein CASSNGTGINYGYTF. The V call is TRBV5-1, the J call TRBJ1-2, with 9 bases fitting TRBD1. CDR1 SGHRS and CDR2 YFSETQ come from the germline V gene. The CDR3 totals 15 residues. J was trimmed by 1 base and V by 4 bases; bases with no gene match: 5.

The V and J genes are TRBV7-2 and TRBJ2-7, with 8 bases identical to TRBD1. The germline V gene has CDR1 SGHTA and CDR2 FQGNSA. The CDR3 extends over 15 amino acids. With V trimmed by 5 bases and J by 2 bases, 8 bases remained unmatched. CDR3 sequence: CASSDRTGFTYEQYF. CDR3 DNA sequence: TGTGCCAGCAGCGATAGGACAGGGTTCACCTACGAGCAGTACTTC.

The chain recombines TRBV19 with TRBJ2-1; 12 bases line up with TRBD2. Unmatched junction bases numbered 13, after V lost 4 bases and J lost 3 bases. The germline V gene has CDR1 LNHDA and CDR2 SQIVND (reference sequence). The CDR3 spans 19 residues. The CDR3 nucleotides read TGTGCCAGTAGTACGGGACCGGCTAGCGGGAGGGCCCGCTACAATGAGCAGTTCTTC. The encoded protein is CASSTGPASGRARYNEQFF.